This T cell receptor beta chain comes out of a study of shared clonotypes between healthy human individuals. Assay used: immunoSEQ multiplex PCR; TCRdb lists only in-frame clones, some missing. The table includes millions of clones, about 92% detected once. J was trimmed by 4 bases and V by 3 bases; bases with no gene match: 7. Germline V gene data show CDR1 as SEHNR and CDR2 as FQNEAQ (reference sequence). The CDR3 consists of 15 residues. The clonotype comes from a man aged 18 to 30 in good health. The sequencing sample was made of naive CD4+ T cells sorted from blood. Subset of the sample: CD45RA+ positively selected. The V call is TRBV7-9, the J call TRBJ2-3, with TRBD1 matching 7 bases. CDR3 sequence reads: CASSFWQGEADTQYF. CDR3 nucleotide sequence: TGTGCCAGCAGCTTTTGGCAGGGGGAAGCAGATACGCAGTATTTT. Full variable domain (outside the CDR3, taken from reference TRBV7-9 and TRBJ2-3): DTGVSQNPRHKITKRGQNVTFRCDPISEHNRLYWYRQTLGQGPEFLTYFQNEAQLEKSRLLSDRFSAERPKGSFSTLEIQRTEQGDSAMYLCASSFWQGEADTQYFGPGTRLTVL.